Included here is one T cell receptor beta chain sequence, with context. Antigen unknown. RNA transcripts provided the source from which TCR beta CDR3 regions were amplified. The study used the HTBI primer set for a first-round RT-PCR of the TCR CDR3. TCRdb re-analysed the multiplex PCR reads in MiXCR, keeping a single row per CDR3 protein. The sample includes 360,000 or so distinct CDR3 sequences, 15% to 20% of them seen just once. CDR1 is KGHSH and CDR2 is LQKENI in the germline V gene. The junction had 6 bases not matched to a gene; V was cut back by 1 base and J by 7 bases. This CDR3 is 15 amino acids long. The data stem from a study of T cells in Graves' hyperthyroidism and ophthalmopathy. Study-level information: Once the initial diagnosis was made, peripheral blood was obtained before any treatment. Whole-study findings and limits: Most thyroid clonotypes that were expanded above 0.001 also turned up in blood.

This TCR derives from a woman younger than 35 with Graves' hyperthyroidism. V gene TRBV18 combines with J gene TRBJ2-1; TRBD2 agrees at 8 bases. Sequenced input: blood. As DNA, the CDR3 is TGTGCCAGCTCACCACGAGAGCGGGGGTGGAATGAGCAGTTCTTC. Its protein product is CASSPRERGWNEQFF.